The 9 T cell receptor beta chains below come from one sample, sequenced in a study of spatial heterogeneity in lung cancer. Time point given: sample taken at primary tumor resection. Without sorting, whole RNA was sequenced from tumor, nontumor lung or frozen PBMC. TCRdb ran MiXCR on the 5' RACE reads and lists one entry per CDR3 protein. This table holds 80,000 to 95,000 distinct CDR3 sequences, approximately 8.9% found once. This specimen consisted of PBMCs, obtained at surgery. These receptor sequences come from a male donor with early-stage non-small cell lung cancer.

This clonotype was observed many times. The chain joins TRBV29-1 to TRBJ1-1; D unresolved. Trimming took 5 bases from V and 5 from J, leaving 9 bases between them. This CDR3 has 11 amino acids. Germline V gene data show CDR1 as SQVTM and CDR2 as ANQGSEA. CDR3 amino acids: CSVKKETEAFF. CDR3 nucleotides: TGCAGCGTTAAGAAGGAGACTGAAGCTTTCTTT.

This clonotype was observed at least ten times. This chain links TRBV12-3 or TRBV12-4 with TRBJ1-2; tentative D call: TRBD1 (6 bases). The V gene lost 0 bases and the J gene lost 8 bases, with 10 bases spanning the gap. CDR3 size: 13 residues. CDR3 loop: CASSLAQGTGYTF. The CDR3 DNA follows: TGTGCCAGCAGTTTAGCCCAGGGGACCGGCTACACCTTC.

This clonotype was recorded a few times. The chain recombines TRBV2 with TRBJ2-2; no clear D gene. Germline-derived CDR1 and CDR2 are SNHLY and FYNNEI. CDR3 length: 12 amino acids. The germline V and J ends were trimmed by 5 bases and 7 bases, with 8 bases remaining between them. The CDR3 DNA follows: TGTGCCAGCAGTTCCTCCGGCGGGGAGCTGTTTTTT. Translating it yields CASSSSGGELFF.

The CDR3 sequence is CASSLRGNEQYF. Written as DNA, the CDR3 is TGTGCCAGCAGTTTAAGGGGGAACGAGCAGTACTTC. The chain links TRBV28 to TRBJ2-7; tentatively, D is TRBD1 (6 bases). The CDR3 length is 12 residues. Trimming took off 2 bases at V and 5 bases at J, with 7 bases between the two ends. The V gene's germline CDR1 is MDHEN and CDR2 SYDVKM. Together with reference TRBV28 and TRBJ2-7, the CDR3 gives the full variable domain: DVKVTQSSRYLVKRTGEKVFLECVQDMDHENMFWYRQDPGLGLRLIYFSYDVKMKEKGDIPEGYSVSREKKERFSLILESASTNQTSMYLCASSLRGNEQYFGPGTRLTVT.

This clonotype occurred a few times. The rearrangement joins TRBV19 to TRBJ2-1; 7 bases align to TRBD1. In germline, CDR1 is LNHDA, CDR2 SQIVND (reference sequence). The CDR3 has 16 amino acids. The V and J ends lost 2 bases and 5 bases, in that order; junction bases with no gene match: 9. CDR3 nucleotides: TGTGCCAGTAGTATATTTCCAGGGGGAATCGACAATGAGCAGTTCTTC. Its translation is CASSIFPGGIDNEQFF.

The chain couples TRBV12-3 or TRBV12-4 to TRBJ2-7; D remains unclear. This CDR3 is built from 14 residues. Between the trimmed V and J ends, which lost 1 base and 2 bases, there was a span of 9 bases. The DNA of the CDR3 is TGTGCCAGCAGTTTAGGAGTTTTCACCTACGAGCAGTACTTC. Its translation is CASSLGVFTYEQYF.

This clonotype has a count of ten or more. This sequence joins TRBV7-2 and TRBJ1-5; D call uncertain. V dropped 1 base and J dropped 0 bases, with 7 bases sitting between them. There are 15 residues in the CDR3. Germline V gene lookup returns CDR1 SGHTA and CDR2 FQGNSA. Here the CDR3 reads CASSLVEGSNQPQHF. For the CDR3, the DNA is TGTGCCAGCAGCTTAGTGGAAGGTAGCAATCAGCCCCAGCATTTT.

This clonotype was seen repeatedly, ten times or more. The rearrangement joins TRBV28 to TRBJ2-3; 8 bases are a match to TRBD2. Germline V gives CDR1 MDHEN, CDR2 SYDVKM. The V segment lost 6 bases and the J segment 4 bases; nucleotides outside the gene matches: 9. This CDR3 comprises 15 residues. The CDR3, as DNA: TGTGCCAGCAGCCTAGAGCGGGAGTTGGCAGATACGCAGTATTTT. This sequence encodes CASSLERELADTQYF.

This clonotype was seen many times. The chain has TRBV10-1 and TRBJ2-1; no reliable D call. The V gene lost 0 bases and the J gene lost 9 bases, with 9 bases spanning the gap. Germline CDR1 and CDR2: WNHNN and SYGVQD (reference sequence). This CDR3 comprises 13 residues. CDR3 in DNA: TGCGCCAGCAGTGAGTCCACCCGCCCTGAGCAGTTCTTC. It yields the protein CASSESTRPEQFF.